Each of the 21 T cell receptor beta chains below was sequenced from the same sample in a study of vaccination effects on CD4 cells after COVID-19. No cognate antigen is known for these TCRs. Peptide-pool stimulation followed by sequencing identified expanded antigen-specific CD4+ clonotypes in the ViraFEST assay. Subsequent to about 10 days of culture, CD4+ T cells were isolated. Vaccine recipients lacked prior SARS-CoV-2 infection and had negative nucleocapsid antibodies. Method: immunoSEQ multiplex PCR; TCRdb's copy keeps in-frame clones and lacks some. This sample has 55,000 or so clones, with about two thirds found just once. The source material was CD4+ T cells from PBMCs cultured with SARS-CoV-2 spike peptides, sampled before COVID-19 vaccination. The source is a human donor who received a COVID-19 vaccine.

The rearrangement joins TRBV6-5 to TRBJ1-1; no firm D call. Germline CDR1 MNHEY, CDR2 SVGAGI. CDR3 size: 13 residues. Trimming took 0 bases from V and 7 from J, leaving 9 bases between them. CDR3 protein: CASSYSIIGEAFF. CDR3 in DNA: TGTGCCAGCAGTTACTCGATTATAGGTGAAGCTTTCTTT.

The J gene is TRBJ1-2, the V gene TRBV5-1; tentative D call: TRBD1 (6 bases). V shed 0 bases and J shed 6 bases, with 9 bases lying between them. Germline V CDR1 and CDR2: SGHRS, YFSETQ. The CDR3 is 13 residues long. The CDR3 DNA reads TGCGCCAGCAGCTTGGAGACAGGCCATGGCTACACCTTC. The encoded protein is CASSLETGHGYTF.

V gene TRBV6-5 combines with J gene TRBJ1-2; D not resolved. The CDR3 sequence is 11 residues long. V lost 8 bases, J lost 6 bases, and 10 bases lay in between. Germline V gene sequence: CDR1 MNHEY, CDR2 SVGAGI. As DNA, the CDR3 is TGTGCCAGCCAGGTCTCCCATGGCTACACCTTC. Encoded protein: CASQVSHGYTF.

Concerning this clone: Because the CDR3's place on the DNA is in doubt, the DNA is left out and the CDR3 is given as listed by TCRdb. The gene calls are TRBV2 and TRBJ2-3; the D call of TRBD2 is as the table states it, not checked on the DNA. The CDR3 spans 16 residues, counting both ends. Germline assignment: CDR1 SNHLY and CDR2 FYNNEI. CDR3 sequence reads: CASSSSGGGSTDTQYF.

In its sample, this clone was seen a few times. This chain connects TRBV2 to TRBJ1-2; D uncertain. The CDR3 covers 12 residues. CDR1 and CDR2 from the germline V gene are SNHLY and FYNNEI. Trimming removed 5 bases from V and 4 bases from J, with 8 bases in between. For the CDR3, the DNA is TGTGCCAGCAGTCTAGACGGCTATGGCTACACCTTC. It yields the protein CASSLDGYGYTF.

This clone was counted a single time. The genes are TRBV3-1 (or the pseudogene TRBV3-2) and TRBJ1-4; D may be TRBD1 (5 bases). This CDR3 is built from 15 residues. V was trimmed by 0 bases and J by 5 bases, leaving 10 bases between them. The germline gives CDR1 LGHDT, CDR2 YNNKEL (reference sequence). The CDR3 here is CASSQDLGTNEKLFF. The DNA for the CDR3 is TGTGCCAGCAGCCAAGATTTAGGGACCAATGAAAAACTGTTTTTT.

The CDR3 loop is CASRVDSSYEQYF. The CDR3 DNA sequence: TGTGCCAGCAGGGTCGACAGCTCCTACGAGCAGTACTTC. The chain is built from TRBV2 and TRBJ2-7, with D possibly being TRBD1 (5 bases). The V end was cut by 6 bases, the J end by 0 bases, with 9 bases between. The germline gives CDR1 SNHLY, CDR2 FYNNEI. CDR3 length: 13 amino acids.

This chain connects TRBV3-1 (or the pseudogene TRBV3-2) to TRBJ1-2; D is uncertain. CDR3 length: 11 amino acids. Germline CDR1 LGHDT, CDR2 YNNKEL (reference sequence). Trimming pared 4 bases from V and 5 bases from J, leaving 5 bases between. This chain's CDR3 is CASSLGYGYTF. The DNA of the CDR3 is TGTGCCAGCAGCCTTGGATATGGCTACACCTTC.

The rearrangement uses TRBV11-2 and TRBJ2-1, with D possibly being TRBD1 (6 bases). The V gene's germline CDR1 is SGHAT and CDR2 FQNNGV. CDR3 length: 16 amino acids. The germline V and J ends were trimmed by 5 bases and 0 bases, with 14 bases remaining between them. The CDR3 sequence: CASSLIQGSSYNEQFF. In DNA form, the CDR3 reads TGTGCCAGCAGCCTAATACAGGGAAGCTCCTACAATGAGCAGTTCTTC. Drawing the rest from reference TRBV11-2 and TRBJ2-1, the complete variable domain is EAGVAQSPRYKIIEKRQSVAFWCNPISGHATLYWYQQILGQGPKLLIQFQNNGVVDDSQLPKDRFSAERLKGVDSTLKIQPAKLEDSAVYLCASSLIQGSSYNEQFFGPGTRLTVL.

The CDR3 nucleotides are TGTGCCAGCAGTTACATCAGCAGGGATGATGGCTACACCTTC. Its protein is CASSYISRDDGYTF. The chain is built from TRBV6-6 and TRBJ1-2, with a possible D match to TRBD1 (5 bases). Trimming took 2 bases from V and 6 from J, leaving 13 bases between them. Germline V CDR1 and CDR2: MNHNY, SVGAGI (reference sequence). The CDR3 is 14 residues long.

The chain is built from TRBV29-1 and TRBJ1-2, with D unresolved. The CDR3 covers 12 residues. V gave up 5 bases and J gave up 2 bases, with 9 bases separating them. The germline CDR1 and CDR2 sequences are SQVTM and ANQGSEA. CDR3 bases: TGCAGCGTTCAGCGTACAAACTATGGCTACACCTTC. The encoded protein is CSVQRTNYGYTF. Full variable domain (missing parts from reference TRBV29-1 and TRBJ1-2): SAVISQKPSRDICQRGTSLTIQCQVDSQVTMMFWYRQQPGQSLTLIATANQGSEATYESGFVIDKFPISRPNLTFSTLTVSNMSPEDSSIYLCSVQRTNYGYTFGSGTRLTVV.

The CDR3 nucleotides read TGTGCCAGCTCAGGAAGGGACAGCCAGAATTCACCCCTCCACTTT. Translated: CASSGRDSQNSPLHF. This chain connects TRBV18 to TRBJ1-6; 7 nucleotides match TRBD1. This CDR3 is built from 15 residues. Trimming took 5 bases from V and 7 from J; bases not matched to a gene: 8. Per germline, CDR1 KGHSH and CDR2 LQKENI.

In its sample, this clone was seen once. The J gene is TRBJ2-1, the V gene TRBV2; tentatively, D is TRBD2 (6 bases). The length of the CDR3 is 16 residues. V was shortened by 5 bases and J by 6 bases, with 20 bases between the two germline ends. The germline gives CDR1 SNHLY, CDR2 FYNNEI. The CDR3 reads CASSPLSRRDPNEQFF. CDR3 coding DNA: TGTGCCAGCAGTCCCCTCTCCCGGCGGGACCCCAATGAGCAGTTCTTC. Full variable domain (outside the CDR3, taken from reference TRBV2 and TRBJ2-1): EPEVTQTPSHQVTQMGQEVILRCVPISNHLYFYWYRQILGQKVEFLVSFYNNEISEKSEIFDDQFSVERPDGSNFTLKIRSTKLEDSAMYFCASSPLSRRDPNEQFFGPGTRLTVL.

The CDR3: CASSPVPGTDTQYF. CDR3 DNA: TGTGCCAGCAGCCCCGTCCCGGGCACAGATACGCAGTATTTT. The chain combines TRBV5-4 with TRBJ2-3; D gene unclear. V shed 4 bases and J shed 1 base, with 10 bases lying between them. The germline gives CDR1 SGHNT, CDR2 YYREEE (reference sequence). The length of the CDR3 is 14 residues.

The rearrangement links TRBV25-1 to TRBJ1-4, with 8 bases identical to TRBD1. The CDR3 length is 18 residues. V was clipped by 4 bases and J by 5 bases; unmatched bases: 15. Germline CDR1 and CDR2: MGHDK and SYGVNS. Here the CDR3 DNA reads TGTGCCAGCAGTGCACCCCTGTCGGGGACAGGAAGCAATGAAAAACTGTTTTTT. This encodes CASSAPLSGTGSNEKLFF. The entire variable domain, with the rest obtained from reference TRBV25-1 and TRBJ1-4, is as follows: EADIYQTPRYLVIGTGKKITLECSQTMGHDKMYWYQQDPGMELHLIHYSYGVNSTEKGDLSSESTVSRIRTEHFPLTLESARPSHTSQYLCASSAPLSGTGSNEKLFFGSGTQLSVL.

This CDR3 is CASMRKGWATNEKLFF. The CDR3 DNA reads as TGTGCCAGTATGAGGAAGGGGTGGGCGACTAATGAAAAACTGTTTTTT. The chain joins TRBV19 to TRBJ1-4; D is possibly TRBD1 (5 bases). With 7 bases removed from V and 2 bases from J, the gap between germline ends came to 17 bases. The CDR3 runs to 16 residues. The germline gives CDR1 LNHDA, CDR2 SQIVND (reference sequence).

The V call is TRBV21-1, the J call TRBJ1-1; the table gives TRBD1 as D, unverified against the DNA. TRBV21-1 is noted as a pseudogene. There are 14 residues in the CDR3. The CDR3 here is CASSKVGEDRAAFF. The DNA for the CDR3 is TGTGCCAGCAGCAAAGTTGGGGAGGACAGGGCAGCTTTCTTT.

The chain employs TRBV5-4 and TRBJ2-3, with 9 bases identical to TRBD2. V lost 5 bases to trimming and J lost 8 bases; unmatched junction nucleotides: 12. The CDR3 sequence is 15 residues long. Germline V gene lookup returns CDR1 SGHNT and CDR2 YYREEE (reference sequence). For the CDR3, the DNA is TGTGCCAGCAGTTTTGCGGGAGGGCCAGTGGGTACGCAGTATTTT. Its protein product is CASSFAGGPVGTQYF.

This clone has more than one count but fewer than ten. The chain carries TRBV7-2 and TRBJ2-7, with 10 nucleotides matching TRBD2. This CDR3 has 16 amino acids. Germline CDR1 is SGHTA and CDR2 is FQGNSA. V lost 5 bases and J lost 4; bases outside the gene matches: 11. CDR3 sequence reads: CASSPLTSGVVYEQYF. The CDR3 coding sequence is TGTGCCAGCAGCCCCCTTACTAGCGGGGTCGTTTACGAGCAGTACTTC. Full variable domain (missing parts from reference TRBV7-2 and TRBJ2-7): GAGVSQSPSNKVTEKGKDVELRCDPISGHTALYWYRQSLGQGLEFLIYFQGNSAPDKSGLPSDRFSAERTGGSVSTLTIQRTQQEDSAVYLCASSPLTSGVVYEQYFGPGTRLTVT.

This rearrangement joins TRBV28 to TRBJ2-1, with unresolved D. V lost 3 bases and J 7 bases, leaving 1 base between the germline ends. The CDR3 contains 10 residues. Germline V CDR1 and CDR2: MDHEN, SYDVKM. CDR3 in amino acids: CASSLNEQFF. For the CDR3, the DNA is TGTGCCAGCAGTTTGAATGAGCAGTTCTTC.

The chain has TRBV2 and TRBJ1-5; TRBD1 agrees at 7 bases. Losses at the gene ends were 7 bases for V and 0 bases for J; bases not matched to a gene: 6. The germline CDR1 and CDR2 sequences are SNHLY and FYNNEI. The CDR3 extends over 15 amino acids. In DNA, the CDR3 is TGTGCCAGCACCACAGGGGTTTATAGCAATCAGCCCCAGCATTTT. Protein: CASTTGVYSNQPQHF.